A single sample is the source of the 21 T cell receptor beta chains below, sequenced in a study of T cell repertoires in cytomegalovirus infection. TCRdb itself ran the reads through MiXCR, one entry per CDR3 protein. The data contain under 350,000 distinct CDR3 sequences, 9.5% of them singletons. Sequenced input: PBMCs. Every receptor here comes from a human donor in good health (CMV status not recorded). Some clones in this sample may be carry-over from other donors' samples.

The chain has TRBV12-5 and TRBJ1-1; 7 bases match TRBD1. Trimming cost V 6 bases and J 0 bases; bases outside gene matches: 4. CDR3 length equals 14 residues. From germline, CDR1 is LGHNT and CDR2 FRNRAP. CDR3 bases: TGTGCTAGTGGCTCAGGGGGGATGAACACTGAAGCTTTCTTT. It codes for CASGSGGMNTEAFF. The full variable domain, its missing parts supplied by reference TRBV12-5 and TRBJ1-1, is DARVTQTPRHKVTEMGQEVTMRCQPILGHNTVFWYRQTMMQGLELLAYFRNRAPLDDSGMPKDRFSAEMPDATLATLKIQPSEPRDSAVYFCASGSGGMNTEAFFGQGTRLTVV.

The CDR3 DNA reads TGTGCCTGGAGTGTTGGGACAGGGAATCAGCCCCAGCATTTT. Translating gives CAWSVGTGNQPQHF. The chain recombines TRBV30 with TRBJ1-5; the match to TRBD1 covers 9 bases. The ends lost 0 bases at V and 4 bases at J; junction bases unmatched: 1. Germline V CDR1 and CDR2: GTSNPN, SVGIG (reference sequence). The CDR3 loop spans 14 amino acids.

This rearrangement joins TRBV6-2 or TRBV6-3 to TRBJ2-2; D unclear. Germline CDR1 MNHEY, CDR2 SVGEGT. V lost 0 bases and J lost 6, with 11 bases in between. The CDR3 runs 15 residues. The CDR3 loop reads CASSYSFNWAGELFF. CDR3 nucleotides: TGTGCCAGCAGTTACTCGTTCAATTGGGCCGGGGAGCTGTTTTTT.

This clonotype was counted at least ten times. The genes are TRBV7-2 and TRBJ2-3; 8 bases fit TRBD2. Germline CDR1 is SGHTA and CDR2 is FQGNSA. The CDR3 runs 16 residues. With 3 bases clipped from V and 5 bases from J, the junction kept 10 bases outside the gene matches. The CDR3: CASSLRWRGVQDTQYF. CDR3 in DNA: TGTGCCAGCAGCTTGAGATGGCGGGGGGTTCAAGATACGCAGTATTTT. Full variable domain (outside the CDR3, taken from reference TRBV7-2 and TRBJ2-3): GAGVSQSPSNKVTEKGKDVELRCDPISGHTALYWYRQSLGQGLEFLIYFQGNSAPDKSGLPSDRFSAERTGGSVSTLTIQRTQQEDSAVYLCASSLRWRGVQDTQYFGPGTRLTVL.

This clonotype has only a few counts. V gene TRBV20-1 combines with J gene TRBJ2-3; 12 bases map to TRBD2. V lost 3 bases, J lost 4 bases, and 8 bases stayed unmatched. The CDR3 spans 16 residues. Germline-derived CDR1 and CDR2 are DFQATT and SNEGSKA (reference sequence). The CDR3 coding sequence is TGCAGTGCTAGCCTGACTAGCGGGAGAATCGCAGATACGCAGTATTTT. It specifies CSASLTSGRIADTQYF.

Here the CDR3 reads CATSRDNYGYTF. For the CDR3, the DNA is TGTGCCACCAGCAGAGATAACTATGGCTACACCTTC. The chain couples TRBV15 to TRBJ1-2; D is unclear. Germline CDR1 LNHNV, CDR2 YYDKDF (reference sequence). The CDR3 runs 12 residues. Trimming took 0 bases from V and 1 from J, leaving 0 bases between them.

This chain uses TRBV7-9 with TRBJ1-1; perhaps TRBD1 as D (5 bases). V lost 3 bases and J lost 3, with 17 bases in between. CDR1 is SEHNR and CDR2 is FQNEAQ in the germline V gene (reference sequence). This CDR3 comprises 16 residues. CDR3 nucleotide sequence: TGTGCCAGCAGCTTGGGCAGGGATGATTGGGACACTGAAGCTTTCTTT. Residues: CASSLGRDDWDTEAFF. Variable domain in full (rest from reference TRBV7-9 and TRBJ1-1): DTGVSQNPRHKITKRGQNVTFRCDPISEHNRLYWYRQTLGQGPEFLTYFQNEAQLEKSRLLSDRFSAERPKGSFSTLEIQRTEQGDSAMYLCASSLGRDDWDTEAFFGQGTRLTVV.

This clonotype was counted only a few times. V gene TRBV7-6 combines with J gene TRBJ1-5; D not certain. Germline-derived CDR1 and CDR2 are SGHVS and FNYEAQ. The V end lost 4 bases, the J end lost 4 bases, and 11 bases lay between the germline ends. The CDR3 is 14 residues long. The DNA of the CDR3 is TGTGCCAGCAGCTCGGAAATCGGAAATCAGCCCCAGCATTTT. Protein product: CASSSEIGNQPQHF.

This clonotype was seen a handful of times. The rearrangement joins TRBV7-9 to TRBJ2-1; 12 bases are shared with TRBD2. The length of the CDR3 is 17 residues. Trimming removed 3 bases from V and 3 bases from J; junction bases left unmatched: 6. Germline CDR1 SEHNR, CDR2 FQNEAQ (reference sequence). The CDR3 DNA follows: TGTGCCAGCAGCTTCCAAGAGACTAGCGGGGGCTACAATGAGCAGTTCTTC. Its translation is CASSFQETSGGYNEQFF.

This clonotype was recorded at least ten times. This chain links TRBV19 with TRBJ2-2; the match to TRBD2 covers 8 bases. Germline V gene lookup returns CDR1 LNHDA and CDR2 SQIVND (reference sequence). The CDR3 extends over 14 amino acids. V shed 1 base, J shed 6 bases, and the junction held 1 base outside the gene matches. The CDR3 sequence: CASSIAGRAGELFF. CDR3 nucleotides: TGTGCCAGTAGTATAGCCGGGAGGGCCGGGGAGCTGTTTTTT.

This clonotype was counted ten times or more. CDR3 loop: CASSSQYSNQPQHF. The DNA of the CDR3 is TGTGCCAGCAGCTCTCAATATAGCAATCAGCCCCAGCATTTT. The chain uses TRBV7-2 and TRBJ1-5; D gene ambiguous. V lost 4 bases and J 0 bases, leaving 7 bases between the germline ends. The CDR3 totals 14 residues. From germline, CDR1 is SGHTA and CDR2 FQGNSA.

Only a few counts were recorded for this clonotype. CDR3: CASSLAGSREQYF. CDR3 in DNA: TGTGCCAGCAGCTTAGCAGGTTCACGCGAGCAGTACTTC. The chain employs TRBV7-6 and TRBJ2-7; no reliable D call. Germline values: CDR1 SGHVS, CDR2 FNYEAQ. Deletions cut 0 bases from V and 6 bases from J, with 9 bases between. This CDR3 region has 13 residues.

This clonotype was seen at least ten times. V gene TRBV25-1 combines with J gene TRBJ2-7; D is unclear. CDR1 MGHDK and CDR2 SYGVNS come from the germline V gene. The CDR3 loop spans 11 amino acids. The V gene lost 2 bases and the J gene lost 5 bases, with 4 bases spanning the gap. The CDR3 protein is CASSESHEQYF. The CDR3 DNA follows: TGTGCCAGCAGTGAAAGCCACGAGCAGTACTTC.

There are many counts of this clonotype. The V gene is TRBV7-2, the J gene TRBJ2-1; maybe TRBD2 (6 bases). The CDR3 totals 15 residues. Germline V CDR1 and CDR2: SGHTA, FQGNSA. Trimming took 0 bases from V and 7 from J, leaving 13 bases between them. The CDR3 DNA reads TGTGCCAGCAGCTTAGCTCCGGGACTTCGAAATGAGCAGTTCTTC. This codes for CASSLAPGLRNEQFF.

Many counts were recorded for this clonotype. The V and J genes are TRBV19 and TRBJ2-1; a weak D match, TRBD2 (6 bases). Germline CDR1 and CDR2: LNHDA and SQIVND (reference sequence). The V end was cut by 6 bases, the J end by 7 bases, with 25 bases between. The CDR3 is made up of 17 amino acids. CDR3 loop: CASSHRLLGGNGNEQFF. Written as DNA, the CDR3 is TGTGCCAGTAGCCACCGGCTCCTAGGCGGGAACGGGAATGAGCAGTTCTTC.

J is TRBJ2-1 and V is TRBV7-6, with D maybe TRBD1 (6 bases). V lost 8 bases and J lost 0, with 20 bases in between. The germline V gene encodes CDR1 SGHVS and CDR2 FNYEAQ. The CDR3 consists of 17 residues. CDR3 in amino acids: CASGPGQTGSSYNEQFF. CDR3 coding DNA: TGTGCCAGCGGGCCCGGGCAGACAGGTTCCTCCTACAATGAGCAGTTCTTC.

This clonotype was counted many times. The rearrangement joins TRBV7-2 to TRBJ1-5; D perhaps matches TRBD1 (6 bases). This CDR3 is built from 14 residues. V dropped 1 base and J dropped 8 bases, with 12 bases sitting between them. From germline, CDR1 is SGHTA and CDR2 FQGNSA. In DNA form, the CDR3 reads TGTGCCAGCAGCTTAGATCCAGGGGCAGAGCCCCAGCATTTT. It encodes CASSLDPGAEPQHF.

This clonotype was seen repeatedly, ten times or more. This chain links TRBV4-1 with TRBJ2-5, with D possibly being TRBD1 or TRBD2 (5 bases each). Trimming took off 1 base at V and 1 base at J, with 10 bases between the two ends. Germline V gene lookup returns CDR1 MGHRA and CDR2 YSYEKL. The CDR3 loop spans 15 amino acids. The CDR3 loop reads CASSQGGNLQETQYF. The CDR3, as DNA: TGCGCCAGCAGCCAAGGGGGGAACCTCCAAGAGACCCAGTACTTC.

This clonotype was seen more than once but under ten times. The rearrangement joins TRBV28 to TRBJ2-1, with 7 bases identical to TRBD2. V gave up 6 bases and J gave up 7 bases; unmatched junction bases: 12. The CDR3 is 15 residues long. Germline V CDR1 and CDR2: MDHEN, SYDVKM. CDR3 in amino acids: CASSQPGEGRNEQFF. The CDR3 DNA follows: TGTGCCAGCAGCCAGCCGGGGGAGGGCCGGAATGAGCAGTTCTTC.

The chain uses TRBV18 and TRBJ2-7, with 9 bases identical to TRBD1. V lost 0 bases and J lost 4; bases outside the gene matches: 7. Germline loops: CDR1 KGHSH, CDR2 LQKENI. The CDR3 is 16 amino acids. CDR3 in DNA: TGTGCCAGCTCACCACCGGGGGGACAGGGACATTACGAGCAGTACTTC. Translated: CASSPPGGQGHYEQYF.

This clonotype showed up just a few times. CDR3 nucleotide sequence: TGTGCCAGCACCCAGGGGGAGGAAAAACTGTTTTTT. This sequence encodes CASTQGEEKLFF. V usage is TRBV4-2 and J usage is TRBJ1-4; 7 nucleotides line up with TRBD1. Germline CDR1 LGHNA, CDR2 YNFKEQ. V lost 7 bases, J lost 8 bases, and 4 bases stayed unmatched. The CDR3 totals 12 residues.